This T cell receptor (beta chain) emerged from a study of PD-L1 blockade in urothelial cancer. Germline lookup yields CDR1 MGHRA and CDR2 YSYEKL. Including both end residues, the CDR3 is 14 amino acids long. A note on this clone: As the CDR3 is not closed by the conserved phenylalanine or tryptophan, this likely results from a read error. Because the CDR3's place on the DNA is in doubt, the DNA is left out and the CDR3 is given as listed by TCRdb.

Assay: immunoSEQ multiplex PCR; the TCRdb copy retains only in-frame clones and omits some. The sample lists about 71,000 clones; roughly nine tenths were seen once. This rearrangement joins TRBV4-1 to TRBJ1-2; whether TRBD1, the table's D call, matches the DNA was not checked. This material consisted of PBMCs, taken around atezolizumab (anti-PD-L1) treatment. This clonotype originated in a man aged 60 to 75 with urothelial cancer. The CDR3 is CASSQDSGTGILYI.